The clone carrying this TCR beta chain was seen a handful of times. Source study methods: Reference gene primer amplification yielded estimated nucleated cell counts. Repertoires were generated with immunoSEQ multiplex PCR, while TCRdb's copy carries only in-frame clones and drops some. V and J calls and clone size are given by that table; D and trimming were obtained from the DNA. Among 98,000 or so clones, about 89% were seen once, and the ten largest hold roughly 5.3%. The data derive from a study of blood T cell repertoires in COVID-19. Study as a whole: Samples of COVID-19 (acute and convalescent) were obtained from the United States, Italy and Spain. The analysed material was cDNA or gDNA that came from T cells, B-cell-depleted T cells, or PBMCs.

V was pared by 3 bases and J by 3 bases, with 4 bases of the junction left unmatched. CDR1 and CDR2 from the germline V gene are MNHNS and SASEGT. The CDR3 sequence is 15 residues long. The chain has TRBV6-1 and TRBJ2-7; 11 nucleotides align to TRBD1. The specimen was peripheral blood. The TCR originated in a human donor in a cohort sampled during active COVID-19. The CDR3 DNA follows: TGTGCCAGCAGTGACCCCGGGACAGGGGGCTACGAGCAGTACTTC. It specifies CASSDPGTGGYEQYF.